Each of the 30 T cell receptor beta chains below was sequenced from the same sample in a study of regulatory T cells in long-lasting Graves disease (dated by TCRdb to about 2021). The library came from multiplex PCR. The listed sequencing device is Illumina HiSeq 4000. CDR3 regions were amplified by Arm-PCR with iRepertoire HTBI primers to construct TCR beta libraries. TCRdb trimmed public reads at Q25 via fastp, called clones via MiXCR and kept in-frame beta chains. Records with the same CDR3 protein are collapsed into one entry carrying the most frequent genes and DNA. For this sample there are 350,000 to 450,000 distinct CDR3 sequences; 20% to 25% appear just once. The ten largest make up approximately 15% of the sample. This specimen's time point label, interpreted: persistent/refractory GD, antithyroid drugs over 5 years with positive TRAb. For both TCR sequencing and RNA sequencing, RNA was extracted from PBMCs in TRIzol.

The source material was peripheral blood mononuclear cells (PBMCs), sampled when the disease was refractory, from a patient treated with antithyroid drugs. The receptors stem from a female donor with Graves disease.

This chain uses TRBV7-9 with TRBJ1-2; D gene unclear. Germline-derived CDR1 and CDR2 are SEHNR and FQNEAQ (reference sequence). CDR3 length: 14 amino acids. V was clipped by 5 bases and J by 2 bases, with 12 bases between them. DNA for the CDR3: TGTGCCAGCAGCCGGTCGGGTCGGAACTATGGCTACACCTTC. As protein: CASSRSGRNYGYTF.

This clonotype has just a few counts. This sequence joins TRBV4-1 and TRBJ1-1; possibly TRBD1 for D (5 bases). V lost 2 bases to trimming and J lost 5 bases, with 12 bases between them. CDR3 length: 14 amino acids. Germline lookup yields CDR1 MGHRA and CDR2 YSYEKL. Here the CDR3 reads CASSQQGGPTEAFF. The CDR3 region has the DNA TGCGCCAGCAGCCAACAGGGTGGGCCTACTGAAGCTTTCTTT.

This clonotype was seen a handful of times. A junction end diverges from the germline sequence, so it may reflect a read error. This chain joins TRBV20-1 and TRBJ1-2; D is unclear. This CDR3 is 12 amino acids long. Germline V lookup: CDR1 DFQATT, CDR2 SNEGSKA (reference sequence). For the CDR3, the DNA is TGCAGTGCCCCTGATCTCAACTATGGCTACGCCTTC. Encoded protein: CSAPDLNYGYAF.

This rearrangement joins TRBV5-1 to TRBJ2-7; 9 bases fit TRBD1. Germline CDR1 SGHRS, CDR2 YFSETQ. This CDR3 region has 15 residues. Unmatched junction bases numbered 5, after V lost 4 bases and J lost 0 bases. DNA of the CDR3: TGCGCCAGCAGCAAGGGACAGGGTTTCTCCTACGAGCAGTACTTC. Its translation is CASSKGQGFSYEQYF.

This clonotype was seen many times. In DNA form, the CDR3 reads TGTGCCAGCAGCTTACGGCAGGGAACTAACTATGGCTACACCTTC. Protein: CASSLRQGTNYGYTF. J is TRBJ1-2 and V is TRBV11-3; maybe TRBD1 (5 bases). Trimming removed 2 bases from V and 0 bases from J, with 10 bases in between. Germline V lookup: CDR1 SGHNT, CDR2 YENEEA. The CDR3 is made up of 15 amino acids.

This clonotype has at least ten counts. The V call is TRBV6-1, the J call TRBJ2-5; 11 nucleotides match TRBD2. CDR1 and CDR2 (germline): MNHNS, SASEGT. J lost 2 bases, V lost 5 bases, and 4 bases had no gene match. The CDR3 is made up of 15 amino acids. The CDR3 DNA reads as TGTGCCAGCAGTACTGGGACTAGCGGACAAGAGACCCAGTACTTC. Encoded protein: CASSTGTSGQETQYF.

This clonotype was counted ten times or more. The chain couples TRBV6-1 to TRBJ1-1; 7 bases agree with TRBD1. There are 15 residues in the CDR3. Losses at the gene ends were 7 bases for V and 4 bases for J; bases not matched to a gene: 12. Germline assignment: CDR1 MNHNS and CDR2 SASEGT. In DNA form, the CDR3 reads TGTGCCAGCACTCTTGGACAGGCGGGTAGCACTGAAGCTTTCTTT. As protein: CASTLGQAGSTEAFF.

This rearrangement joins TRBV20-1 to TRBJ2-1; D gene ambiguous. Trimming removed 0 bases at V and 7 bases at J, with 7 bases between. The CDR3 totals 12 residues. Germline values: CDR1 DFQATT, CDR2 SNEGSKA (reference sequence). The CDR3 bases are TGCAGTGCTAGAGAGAGGAGAAATGAGCAGTTCTTC. Protein product: CSARERRNEQFF.

This clonotype was seen many times. The chain has TRBV27 and TRBJ2-7, with 8 nucleotides matching TRBD1. CDR3 size: 14 residues. Germline CDR1 is MNHEY and CDR2 is SMNVEV (reference sequence). V lost 5 bases, J lost 2 bases, and 5 bases stayed unmatched. The CDR3, as DNA: TGTGCCAGCAGTCCGACGACAGGGGCCTACGAGCAGTACTTC. Its translation is CASSPTTGAYEQYF.

On this clonotype: A much larger clonotype is one base distant, so this may be a read error. This rearrangement joins TRBV7-2 to TRBJ2-5, with TRBD1 matching 11 bases. CDR1 SGHTA and CDR2 FQGNSA come from the germline V gene. The CDR3 totals 17 residues. Written as DNA, the CDR3 is TGTGGCAGCAGCTTGGGGACAGGGGGTAGGATAGGAGAGACCCAGTACTTC. Translation: CGSSLGTGGRIGETQYF.

The rearrangement uses TRBV29-1 and TRBJ2-7; maybe TRBD2 (5 bases). This CDR3 has 12 amino acids. Per the germline V gene, CDR1 is SQVTM and CDR2 is ANQGSEA. Deletions cut 4 bases from V and 7 bases from J, with 14 bases between. The CDR3 nucleotides are TGCAGCGTTGTCCACCCCAGCGGAGAGCAGTACTTC. It translates to CSVVHPSGEQYF.

This clonotype was detected many times. The chain uses TRBV20-1 and TRBJ2-5, with TRBD2 identical over 14 bases. The V gene's germline CDR1 is DFQATT and CDR2 SNEGSKA (reference sequence). J gave up 4 bases and V 3 bases, and 7 bases lay outside the gene matches. The CDR3 consists of 16 residues. In DNA form, the CDR3 reads TGCAGTGCTAGGGGACAGGGACTAGCGGGAGTAGAGACCCAGTACTTC. Translated, it gives CSARGQGLAGVETQYF.

This clonotype was observed a handful of times. V usage is TRBV30 and J usage is TRBJ2-2; a possible D gene is TRBD2 (6 bases). Germline V gene sequence: CDR1 GTSNPN, CDR2 SVGIG (reference sequence). With 7 bases removed from V and 4 bases from J, the gap between germline ends came to 16 bases. CDR3 length equals 14 residues. DNA for the CDR3: TGTGCCTCGGTGGGGGGAGGTCTCACCGGGGAGCTGTTTTTT. This gives the protein CASVGGGLTGELFF.

This chain uses TRBV19 with TRBJ2-7, with 11 bases aligning to TRBD2. This CDR3 comprises 14 residues. V dropped 6 bases and J dropped 4; count of bases not matched to a gene: 5. The germline V gene has CDR1 LNHDA and CDR2 SQIVND (reference sequence). CDR3 in amino acids: CASSYTSGGYEQYF. The DNA of the CDR3 is TGTGCCAGTAGCTACACTAGCGGGGGATACGAGCAGTACTTC.

In its sample, this clonotype was seen many times. V usage is TRBV29-1 and J usage is TRBJ1-1, with TRBD1 matching over 8 bases. This CDR3 has 12 amino acids. Looked up from germline, CDR1 is SQVTM and CDR2 is ANQGSEA. Trimming cost V 7 bases and J 6 bases; bases outside gene matches: 7. CDR3: CSAEGQAPEAFF. For the CDR3, the DNA is TGCAGCGCGGAGGGACAGGCCCCTGAAGCTTTCTTT.

There are many counts of this clonotype. This chain connects TRBV10-3 to TRBJ1-2; a possible D gene is TRBD1 (6 bases). Trimming stripped 5 bases from V and 4 bases from J, with 11 bases between. The CDR3 spans 13 residues. Germline CDR1 is ENHRY and CDR2 is SYGVKD. Here the CDR3 DNA reads TGTGCCATCAGTACGGACAGCGCCTATGGCTACACCTTC. Its translation: CAISTDSAYGYTF.

This clonotype was seen repeatedly, ten times or more. This rearrangement joins TRBV12-3 or TRBV12-4 to TRBJ1-1; D gene uncertain. Trimming took 3 bases from V and 0 from J, leaving 8 bases between them. CDR3 length equals 14 residues. Here the CDR3 DNA reads TGTGCCAGCAGTTTTGGGGAGTTGAACACTGAAGCTTTCTTT. Its protein product is CASSFGELNTEAFF.

In this sample, this clonotype turned up many times. The chain couples TRBV2 to TRBJ2-5; TRBD1 matches at 9 bases. The CDR3 runs to 13 residues. Trimming removed 11 bases from V and 3 bases from J; junction bases left unmatched: 7. CDR1 is SNHLY, CDR2 FYNNEI, per germline. The CDR3 region is CAGNRDREETQYF. The CDR3, as DNA: TGTGCCGGCAACCGGGACAGGGAAGAGACCCAGTACTTC.

CDR3 protein: CAIPSGTGIDTGELFF. The CDR3 DNA reads as TGTGCCATACCCTCCGGGACAGGGATAGACACCGGGGAGCTGTTTTTT. This chain joins TRBV28 and TRBJ2-2, with 9 bases fitting TRBD1. The CDR3 runs to 16 residues. V shed 10 bases, J shed 3 bases, and the junction held 12 bases outside the gene matches. CDR1 MDHEN and CDR2 SYDVKM come from the germline V gene.

This clonotype has ten or more counts. V and J are TRBV2 and TRBJ1-4; no firm D call. Germline V gene data show CDR1 as SNHLY and CDR2 as FYNNEI. V dropped 6 bases and J dropped 0 bases, with 11 bases sitting between them. The CDR3 covers 15 residues. CDR3 in DNA: TGTGCCAGCAGCCGCGAGGCCTCAACTAATGAAAAACTGTTTTTT. Translating gives CASSREASTNEKLFF.

This clonotype was recorded many times. The chain employs TRBV24-1 and TRBJ2-7, with D unclear. The CDR3 is 11 residues long. V was cut by 3 bases and J by 3 bases, with 2 bases left in between. Germline V gene data show CDR1 as KGHDR and CDR2 as SFDVKD. The CDR3 is CATSDLYEQYF. CDR3 sequence (DNA): TGTGCCACCAGTGATCTCTACGAGCAGTACTTC.

The V gene is TRBV5-1, the J gene TRBJ2-2; D call uncertain. The CDR3 sequence is 14 residues long. V was pared by 6 bases and J by 6 bases, with 15 bases between. Looked up from germline, CDR1 is SGHRS and CDR2 is YFSETQ. CDR3 residues: CASTTPATAGELFF. The CDR3 nucleotides read TGCGCCAGCACCACCCCCGCCACTGCCGGGGAGCTGTTTTTT.

This clonotype came up many times. This CDR3 is CSASRDRGIEQYF. The DNA of the CDR3 is TGCAGTGCAAGCCGGGACAGGGGAATCGAGCAGTACTTC. The chain has TRBV20-1 and TRBJ2-7; 10 positions agree with TRBD1. The CDR3 is made up of 13 amino acids. Trimming took 6 bases from V and 6 from J; bases not matched to a gene: 8. Germline V gene sequence: CDR1 DFQATT, CDR2 SNEGSKA (reference sequence).

This sequence joins TRBV2 and TRBJ2-3; TRBD2 matches at 14 bases. V gave up 5 bases and J gave up 5 bases; unmatched junction bases: 3. The CDR3 is made up of 15 amino acids. Germline assignment: CDR1 SNHLY and CDR2 FYNNEI. CDR3 sequence: CASSPTSGRGDTQYF. DNA for the CDR3: TGTGCCAGCAGTCCGACTAGCGGGAGGGGAGATACGCAGTATTTT.

The chain has TRBV20-1 and TRBJ1-1, with D perhaps matching TRBD1 (6 bases). CDR3 length: 14 amino acids. Germline V gene lookup returns CDR1 DFQATT and CDR2 SNEGSKA (reference sequence). The ends were cut back, 0 bases at V and 1 base at J, with 9 bases in the middle. This chain's CDR3 is CSARDGGPNTEAFF. The DNA of the CDR3 is TGCAGTGCTAGAGATGGGGGGCCGAACACTGAAGCTTTCTTT.

This clonotype was picked up many times. This chain joins TRBV2 and TRBJ2-5; D not certain. The CDR3 contains 11 residues. Per germline, CDR1 SNHLY and CDR2 FYNNEI. V was cut by 3 bases and J by 4 bases, with 3 bases left in between. The DNA of the CDR3 is TGTGCCAGCAGTGAGCGAGAGACCCAGTACTTC. Translated, it gives CASSERETQYF.

V gene TRBV15 combines with J gene TRBJ2-1; 11 bases map to TRBD2. Unmatched junction bases numbered 8, after V lost 8 bases and J lost 5 bases. The length of the CDR3 is 15 residues. Germline CDR1 LNHNV, CDR2 YYDKDF (reference sequence). In nucleotides, the CDR3 is TGTGCCACCTCCGGTTCTAGCGGGGGGAACAATGAGCAGTTCTTC. Its translation: CATSGSSGGNNEQFF.

V and J are TRBV9 and TRBJ2-3, with a weak D call TRBD2 (6 bases). Germline CDR1 SGDLS, CDR2 YYNGEE. This CDR3 has 17 residues. Trimming stripped 1 base from V and 3 bases from J, with 18 bases between. CDR3 amino acids: CASSVSVPGVATDTQYF. Written as DNA, the CDR3 is TGTGCCAGCAGCGTAAGTGTCCCGGGAGTTGCGACAGATACGCAGTATTTT.

This clonotype was observed a single time. Being one base from a much bigger clone, this may be a read error. The J gene is TRBJ1-2, the V gene TRBV28; 8 nucleotides align to TRBD1. J gave up 5 bases and V 3 bases, and 5 bases lay outside the gene matches. This CDR3 contains 14 residues. Germline CDR1 MDHEN, CDR2 SYDVKM. CDR3 bases: TGTGCCAGCAGTTTCTACAGGGGGGGGTATGGCTACACCTTC. It codes for CASSFYRGGYGYTF.

This clonotype was picked up many times. The genes are TRBV28 and TRBJ2-4, with D perhaps TRBD1 (5 bases). This CDR3 has 14 residues. V lost 5 bases and J 0 bases, leaving 8 bases between the germline ends. Germline V gene data show CDR1 as MDHEN and CDR2 as SYDVKM. The DNA of the CDR3 is TGTGCCAGCAGTAAGACAGAAGCCAAAAACATTCAGTACTTC. Translation gives CASSKTEAKNIQYF.